The present T cell receptor beta chain was sequenced within a study of blood T cell repertoires in COVID-19. CDR3 length: 14 amino acids. V gave up 10 bases and J gave up 4 bases, with 19 bases separating them. Germline V gene data show CDR1 as MDHEN and CDR2 as SYDVKM. Authors' analysis steps: Cell counts per sample came from amplifying reference gene primers. Clones were sequenced by immunoSEQ multiplex PCR, and TCRdb holds only the in-frame ones, with some missing. That table furnishes V, J and clone size, whereas the DNA furnished D and trimming. Of tens of thousands of clones in the sample, less than 90% were seen once.

Sequenced sample: peripheral blood. The V call is TRBV28, the J call TRBJ1-1; D might be TRBD1 (6 bases). This sequence originates from a woman in her 70s with active COVID-19. CDR3 DNA: TGTGCCACCCGGACAGCGACTGAGGGCACTGAAGCTTTCTTT. Protein product: CATRTATEGTEAFF.